The 11 T cell receptor beta chains given below trace back to one sample, sequenced in a study of identical twins (dated by TCRdb to about 2016). The library was prepared using 5' RACE. Reads for this sample came from an Illumina HiSeq 2000. Through fastp at Q25 and MiXCR, TCRdb rebuilt clones from the public reads, retaining in-frame beta chains. Entries that share a CDR3 protein sequence are merged under the most common genes and DNA. The sample table lists about 530,000 distinct CDR3 sequences, around 20% of them with a count of one. 0.45% to 0.5% of the sample rests with the top ten. These sequences were also reported in another study, on yellow fever vaccine responses in identical twins.

What was sequenced was CD4+ T cells sorted from blood. These receptors came from a young woman in good health.

This sequence joins TRBV5-5 and TRBJ2-3; D ambiguous. The CDR3 is made up of 13 amino acids. V was pared by 2 bases and J by 2 bases, with 6 bases between. In germline, CDR1 is SGHKS, CDR2 YYEKEE (reference sequence). Here the CDR3 reads CASSFEYTDTQYF. DNA for the CDR3: TGTGCCAGCAGCTTCGAATACACAGATACGCAGTATTTT.

This clonotype was seen only a few times. The J gene is TRBJ2-2, the V gene TRBV11-2; D is unclear. Germline CDR1 SGHAT, CDR2 FQNNGV. Deletions cut 2 bases from V and 0 bases from J, with 13 bases between. This CDR3 is 17 amino acids long. The CDR3 DNA reads as TGTGCCAGCAGCTTATTACGGATGATTTCGAACACCGGGGAGCTGTTTTTT. Encoded protein: CASSLLRMISNTGELFF.

This clonotype was counted only a few times. CDR3 region: CASSRGQGEYNEQFF. The CDR3 DNA reads TGTGCCAGCAGCCGGGGACAGGGAGAATACAATGAGCAGTTCTTC. This sequence joins TRBV7-9 and TRBJ2-1; 9 bases match TRBD1. Trimming took 5 bases from V and 4 from J; bases not matched to a gene: 6. The CDR3 has 15 residues. Per germline, CDR1 SEHNR and CDR2 FQNEAQ (reference sequence).

The chain employs TRBV4-1 and TRBJ2-1; a weak D match, TRBD1 (6 bases). The germline gives CDR1 MGHRA, CDR2 YSYEKL. Trimming took off 4 bases at V and 4 bases at J, with 20 bases between the two ends. The CDR3 runs 17 residues. The CDR3 coding sequence is TGCGCCAGCAGCCCGTCCTCGAAGGGGGACCGTTACAATGAGCAGTTCTTC. Amino acids: CASSPSSKGDRYNEQFF.

This clonotype was seen many times. As DNA, the CDR3 is TGCGCCAGCAGCTTGGCCGGGACAGGGGTTACCACTGAAGCTTTCTTT. Translating it yields CASSLAGTGVTTEAFF. This chain connects TRBV5-1 to TRBJ1-1, with 10 bases fitting TRBD1. Germline V gene data show CDR1 as SGHRS and CDR2 as YFSETQ. The CDR3 has 16 residues. Losses at the gene ends were 0 bases for V and 4 bases for J; bases not matched to a gene: 6.

This clonotype was recorded at least ten times. The J gene is TRBJ2-7, the V gene TRBV5-1, with D uncertain. The CDR3 spans 16 residues. V was shortened by 1 base and J by 3 bases, with 17 bases between the two germline ends. Germline V gives CDR1 SGHRS, CDR2 YFSETQ. The CDR3 loop reads CASSLSSELRIYEQYF. CDR3 sequence (DNA): TGCGCCAGCAGCTTGAGTTCGGAGCTCCGAATCTACGAGCAGTACTTC.

The chain joins TRBV15 to TRBJ1-1; no reliable D call. Trimming took off 6 bases at V and 6 bases at J, with 14 bases between the two ends. The germline V gene encodes CDR1 LNHNV and CDR2 YYDKDF (reference sequence). The CDR3 is 13 amino acids. The CDR3 DNA is TGTGCCACCAGTCGTGGGAGGGAGCCTGAAGCTTTCTTT. Translating it yields CATSRGREPEAFF.

This clonotype was picked up many times. The V gene is TRBV20-1, the J gene TRBJ2-1; D ambiguous. The V gene's germline CDR1 is DFQATT and CDR2 SNEGSKA (reference sequence). Trimming stripped 3 bases from V and 12 bases from J, with 12 bases between. CDR3 length: 11 residues. CDR3 in DNA: TGCAGTGCTAGGTTGGGCGTTGGGCAGTTCTTC. This codes for CSARLGVGQFF.

The chain is built from TRBV19 and TRBJ1-1; TRBD1 matches 7 bases. The ends lost 5 bases at V and 1 base at J; junction bases unmatched: 7. CDR1 and CDR2 from the germline V gene are LNHDA and SQIVND (reference sequence). This CDR3 has 15 amino acids. CDR3 sequence reads: CASSGLTGRNTEAFF. The CDR3 DNA is TGTGCCAGTAGTGGATTGACAGGGAGGAACACTGAAGCTTTCTTT.

This clonotype has just a few counts. The rearrangement uses TRBV2 and TRBJ2-3; 9 nucleotides agree with TRBD2. Per germline, CDR1 SNHLY and CDR2 FYNNEI. CDR3 size: 16 residues. Unmatched junction bases numbered 10, after V lost 6 bases and J lost 3 bases. The CDR3 sequence: CASRATGTSYTDTQYF. CDR3 DNA: TGTGCCAGCAGAGCTACCGGGACTAGCTATACAGATACGCAGTATTTT. Based on the CDR3 plus reference TRBV2 and TRBJ2-3, the full variable domain is EPEVTQTPSHQVTQMGQEVILRCVPISNHLYFYWYRQILGQKVEFLVSFYNNEISEKSEIFDDQFSVERPDGSNFTLKIRSTKLEDSAMYFCASRATGTSYTDTQYFGPGTRLTVL.

V gene TRBV5-6 combines with J gene TRBJ1-5; D not resolved. CDR3 size: 17 residues. Per the germline V gene, CDR1 is SGHDT and CDR2 is YYEEEE. V was clipped by 1 base and J by 2 bases, with 16 bases between them. CDR3 sequence: CASSLTPQGNGNQPQHF. For the CDR3, the DNA is TGTGCCAGCAGCTTGACGCCTCAAGGGAATGGCAATCAGCCCCAGCATTTT.